A single sample gave rise to the 9 T cell receptor beta chains below, sequenced in a study of blood T cell repertoires in COVID-19. Measured with immunoSEQ multiplex PCR; TCRdb has only the in-frame clones, and not every one. The profile shows 200,000 or so clones, approximately 84% of them singletons. Sample: peripheral blood. The receptors derive from a human donor with acute or convalescent COVID-19. The donor label of this sample is uncertain.

The gene calls are TRBV5-1 and TRBJ2-7; 10 bases fit TRBD2. In germline, CDR1 is SGHRS, CDR2 YFSETQ. The CDR3 has 15 residues. Losses at the gene ends were 6 bases for V and 2 bases for J; bases not matched to a gene: 8. Here the CDR3 reads CASTLGLAPTYEQYF. As DNA, the CDR3 is TGCGCCAGCACTCTGGGACTAGCGCCTACCTACGAGCAGTACTTC.

CDR3 protein: CASSQDRARSPEAFF. The CDR3 bases are TGTGCCAGCAGCCAAGATCGAGCCCGCTCACCTGAAGCTTTCTTT. The chain links TRBV4-2 to TRBJ1-1; D call uncertain. This CDR3 is built from 15 residues. The V end was cut by 0 bases, the J end by 6 bases, with 14 bases between. Germline V gene data show CDR1 as LGHNA and CDR2 as YNFKEQ.

This chain joins TRBV28 and TRBJ1-5; possibly TRBD1 for D (6 bases). Germline assignment: CDR1 MDHEN and CDR2 SYDVKM. The V end lost 7 bases, the J end lost 11 bases, and 15 bases lay between the germline ends. The CDR3 length is 12 residues. In DNA, the CDR3 is TGTGCCAGCACAACGGGGGGGCTAGCCCAGCATTTT. Protein: CASTTGGLAQHF.

V gene TRBV7-9 combines with J gene TRBJ2-4; D is uncertain. The germline V gene has CDR1 SEHNR and CDR2 FQNEAQ (reference sequence). The CDR3 is 13 residues long. Trimming pared 0 bases from V and 5 bases from J, leaving 5 bases between. Here the CDR3 DNA reads TGTGCCAGCAGCTTAGCGAGCCAAAACATTCAGTACTTC. Translating gives CASSLASQNIQYF.

The chain links TRBV5-1 to TRBJ2-7; 9 nucleotides line up with TRBD1. Trimming at V came to 3 bases and at J to 9 bases, leaving 10 bases not matched to a gene. Germline CDR1 and CDR2: SGHRS and YFSETQ. There are 14 residues in the CDR3. CDR3 DNA sequence: TGCGCCAGCAGCTCACCGGGACAGGGTAGGGTGCAGTACTTC. Translating it yields CASSSPGQGRVQYF. The full variable domain, with the rest looked up from reference TRBV5-1 and TRBJ2-7, is KAGVTQTPRYLIKTRGQQVTLSCSPISGHRSVSWYQQTPGQGLQFLFEYFSETQRNKGNFPGRFSGRQFSNSRSEMNVSTLELGDSALYLCASSSPGQGRVQYFGPGTRLTVT.

The J gene is TRBJ2-1, the V gene TRBV12-5; TRBD2 matches 9 bases. Germline CDR1 is LGHNT and CDR2 is FRNRAP. The CDR3 totals 14 residues. V lost 7 bases to trimming and J lost 6 bases; unmatched junction nucleotides: 7. The CDR3 coding sequence is TGTGCTAGTGCCGTAGCGGGAGTGATCAATGAGCAGTTCTTC. It yields the protein CASAVAGVINEQFF.

This chain joins TRBV6-5 and TRBJ2-1, with D maybe TRBD2 (7 bases). The CDR3 is 15 residues long. V dropped 0 bases and J dropped 7 bases, with 13 bases sitting between them. Germline V lookup: CDR1 MNHEY, CDR2 SVGAGI. The CDR3 coding sequence is TGTGCCAGCAGTTACTCGAGGACTAGGGGGAATGAGCAGTTCTTC. Its protein is CASSYSRTRGNEQFF.

The chain combines TRBV6-1 with TRBJ2-7, with 10 bases matching TRBD2. The germline CDR1 and CDR2 sequences are MNHNS and SASEGT. The length of the CDR3 is 16 residues. J gave up 0 bases and V 4 bases, and 6 bases lay outside the gene matches. CDR3 sequence reads: CASSGSGTSASYEQYF. CDR3 DNA sequence: TGTGCCAGCAGTGGATCCGGGACTAGCGCCTCCTACGAGCAGTACTTC.

This clone showed up just a few times. The chain couples TRBV5-5 to TRBJ1-5; TRBD1 aligns across 7 bases. The CDR3 contains 15 residues. Trimming cost V 4 bases and J 4 bases; bases outside gene matches: 8. CDR1 is SGHKS, CDR2 YYEKEE, per germline (reference sequence). As DNA, the CDR3 is TGTGCCAGCAGCCCCGGACAGGTAAGAAATCAGCCCCAGCATTTT. Its protein product is CASSPGQVRNQPQHF.